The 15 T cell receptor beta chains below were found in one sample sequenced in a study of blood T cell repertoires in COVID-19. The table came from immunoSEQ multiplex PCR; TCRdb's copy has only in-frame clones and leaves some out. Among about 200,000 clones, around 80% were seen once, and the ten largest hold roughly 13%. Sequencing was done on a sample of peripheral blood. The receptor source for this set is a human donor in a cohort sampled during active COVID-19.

CDR3 sequence: CASSYTSGGLKETQYF. For the CDR3, the DNA is TGTGCCAGCAGTTACACTAGCGGGGGGCTGAAAGAGACCCAGTACTTC. The chain employs TRBV6-6 and TRBJ2-5; 12 bases line up with TRBD2. The CDR3 has 16 amino acids. After removal of 2 bases from V and 3 bases from J, the junction contained 4 bases not matched to a gene. Germline CDR1 and CDR2: MNHNY and SVGAGI (reference sequence).

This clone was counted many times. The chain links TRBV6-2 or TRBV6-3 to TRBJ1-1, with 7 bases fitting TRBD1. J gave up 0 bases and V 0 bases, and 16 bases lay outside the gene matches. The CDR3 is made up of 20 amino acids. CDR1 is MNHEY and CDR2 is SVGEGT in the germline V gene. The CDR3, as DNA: TGTGCCAGCAGTTACTCCCTACGACGAGATGGACAGGCGATGAACACTGAAGCTTTCTTT. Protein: CASSYSLRRDGQAMNTEAFF.

This CDR3 reads CASSLATGVDEKLFF. CDR3 DNA: TGCGCCAGCAGCTTGGCCACAGGGGTAGATGAAAAACTGTTTTTT. The chain recombines TRBV5-1 with TRBJ1-4; the match to TRBD1 covers 7 bases. Per germline, CDR1 SGHRS and CDR2 YFSETQ. J gave up 6 bases and V 0 bases, and 5 bases lay outside the gene matches. This CDR3 contains 15 residues.

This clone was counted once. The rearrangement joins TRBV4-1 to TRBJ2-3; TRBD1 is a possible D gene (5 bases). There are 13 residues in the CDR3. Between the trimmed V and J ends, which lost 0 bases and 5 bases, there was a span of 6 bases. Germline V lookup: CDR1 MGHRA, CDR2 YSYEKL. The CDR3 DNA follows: TGCGCCAGCAGCCAAGATAGGGGAGATACGCAGTATTTT. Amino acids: CASSQDRGDTQYF.

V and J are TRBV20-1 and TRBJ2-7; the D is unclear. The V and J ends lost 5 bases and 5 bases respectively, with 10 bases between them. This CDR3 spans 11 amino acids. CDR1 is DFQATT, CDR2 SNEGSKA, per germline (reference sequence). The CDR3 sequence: CSAPRYDEQYF. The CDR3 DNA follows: TGCAGTGCTCCTAGATACGACGAGCAGTACTTC.

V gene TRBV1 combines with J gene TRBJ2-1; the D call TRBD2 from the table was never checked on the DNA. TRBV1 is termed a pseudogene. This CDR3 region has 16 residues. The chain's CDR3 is CTHIEGTSGIYNEQFF. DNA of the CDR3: TGCACCCACATTGAGGGGACTAGCGGGATTTACAATGAGCAGTTCTTC.

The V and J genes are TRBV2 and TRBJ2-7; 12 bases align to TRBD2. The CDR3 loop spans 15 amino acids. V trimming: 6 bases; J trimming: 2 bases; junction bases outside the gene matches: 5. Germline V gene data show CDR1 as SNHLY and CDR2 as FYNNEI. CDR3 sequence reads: CASSARTSGTYEQYF. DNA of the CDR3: TGTGCCAGCAGCGCCCGGACTAGCGGGACCTACGAGCAGTACTTC.

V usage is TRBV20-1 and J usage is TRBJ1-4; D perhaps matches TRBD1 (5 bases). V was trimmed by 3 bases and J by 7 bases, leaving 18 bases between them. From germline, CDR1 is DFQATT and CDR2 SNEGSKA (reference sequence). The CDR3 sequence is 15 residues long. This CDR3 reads CSASGADLQAEKLFF. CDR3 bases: TGCAGTGCTAGTGGGGCAGACCTCCAGGCTGAAAAACTGTTTTTT.

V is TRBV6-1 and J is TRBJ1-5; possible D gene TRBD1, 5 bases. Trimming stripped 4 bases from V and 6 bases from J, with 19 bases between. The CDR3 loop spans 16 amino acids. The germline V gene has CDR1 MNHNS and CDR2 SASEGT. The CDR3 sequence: CASSAPDRGERQPQHF. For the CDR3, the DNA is TGTGCCAGCAGTGCCCCTGACCGGGGGGAGCGTCAGCCCCAGCATTTT.

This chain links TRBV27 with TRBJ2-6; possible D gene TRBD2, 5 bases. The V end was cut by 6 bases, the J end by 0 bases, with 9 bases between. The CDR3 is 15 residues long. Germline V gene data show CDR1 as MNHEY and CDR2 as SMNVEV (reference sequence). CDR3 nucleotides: TGTGCCAGCAGCTGGCGGGTCTCTGGGGCCAACGTCCTGACTTTC. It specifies CASSWRVSGANVLTF.

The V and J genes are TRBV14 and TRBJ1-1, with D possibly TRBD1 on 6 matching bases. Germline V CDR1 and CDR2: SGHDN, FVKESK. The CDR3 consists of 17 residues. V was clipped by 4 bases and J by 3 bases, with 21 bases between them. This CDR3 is CASSRERLRGMDTEAFF. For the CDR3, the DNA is TGTGCCAGCAGCCGTGAACGGCTAAGGGGGATGGACACTGAAGCTTTCTTT.

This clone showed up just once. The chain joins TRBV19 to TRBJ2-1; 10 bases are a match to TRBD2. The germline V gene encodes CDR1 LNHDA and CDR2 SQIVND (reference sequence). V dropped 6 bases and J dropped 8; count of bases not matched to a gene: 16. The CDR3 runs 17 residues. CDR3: CASRGVEVGLARDEQFF. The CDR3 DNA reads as TGTGCCAGTAGGGGGGTTGAAGTGGGACTAGCGCGCGATGAGCAGTTCTTC.

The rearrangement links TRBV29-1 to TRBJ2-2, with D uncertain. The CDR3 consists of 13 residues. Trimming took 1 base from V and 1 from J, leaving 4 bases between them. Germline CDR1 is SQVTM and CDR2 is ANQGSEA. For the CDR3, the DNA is TGCAGCGTTGAAGGACAGAACACCGGGGAGCTGTTTTTT. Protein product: CSVEGQNTGELFF.

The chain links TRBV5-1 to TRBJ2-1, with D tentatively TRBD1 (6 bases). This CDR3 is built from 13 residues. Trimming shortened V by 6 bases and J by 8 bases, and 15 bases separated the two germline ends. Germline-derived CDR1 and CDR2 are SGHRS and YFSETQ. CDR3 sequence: CASTEGVPDEQFF. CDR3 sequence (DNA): TGCGCCAGCACCGAGGGGGTCCCGGATGAGCAGTTCTTC.

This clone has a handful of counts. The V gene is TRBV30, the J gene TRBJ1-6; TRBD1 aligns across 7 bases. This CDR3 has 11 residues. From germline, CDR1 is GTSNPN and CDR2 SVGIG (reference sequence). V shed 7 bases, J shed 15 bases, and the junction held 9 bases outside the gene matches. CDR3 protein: CASGRDSRLHF. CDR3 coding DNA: TGTGCCTCCGGTAGGGACAGTCGCCTCCACTTT.